This T cell receptor (beta chain) was sequenced in a study of human T cells and chemical hapten exposure. This clonotype was counted at least ten times. CDR3 length: 13 amino acids. V shed 5 bases, J shed 6 bases, and the junction held 4 bases outside the gene matches. Germline assignment: CDR1 SNHLY and CDR2 FYNNEI. Time point: patch test 2, 6 weeks after DPC sensitization. The sample's treatment: therapeutic diphenylcyclopropenone sensitization with weekly scalp DPC. Each CDR3 protein gets one entry after TCRdb re-called the RACE reads with MiXCR. The data show 40,000 to 45,000 distinct CDR3 sequences, 8.9% seen once.

This chain links TRBV2 with TRBJ2-1, with TRBD2 matching over 7 bases. This TCR was sampled from a woman aged 40-49 years with alopecia areata. Some clones in this sample may be carry-over from other donors' samples. Material: whole blood, obtained in connection with sensitization to the hapten diphenylcyclopropenone (DPC). CDR3 in DNA: TGTGCCAGCAGTCCGGGGACTACCAATGAGCAGTTCTTC. It encodes CASSPGTTNEQFF.